This T cell receptor (beta chain) was identified during a study of cytomegalovirus exposure and HLA in healthy donors. Data came from immunoSEQ multiplex PCR; TCRdb stores just in-frame clones and leaves some out. The data show around 150,000 clones, about 88% seen once. It was the approximately 110-subject validation cohort, separate from the approximately 700-subject first cohort, to which the donors belonged. General study points: Researchers counted some 150 TCR beta chains as cytomegalovirus-associated.

A single count supports this clone. What it binds is not known. V was pared by 4 bases and J by 10 bases, with 4 bases of the junction left unmatched. CDR1 SGHRS and CDR2 YFSETQ come from the germline V gene. The CDR3 sequence is 13 residues long. The clonotype comes from a man aged 18 to 30 in good health and CMV-seronegative. Specimen: PBMCs. The rearrangement uses TRBV5-1 and TRBJ2-1, with 11 positions matching TRBD2. The CDR3 loop is CASSAGTSGEQFF. The CDR3 DNA follows: TGCGCCAGCAGCGCCGGGACTAGCGGAGAGCAGTTCTTC.